The clone carrying this T cell receptor (beta chain) was counted ten times or more. The data stem from a study of T cells in Graves' hyperthyroidism and ophthalmopathy. Researchers amplified the TCR beta CDR3 regions from RNA transcripts. Carried out on the TCR CDR3, a first-round RT-PCR used the HTBI primer set. From the multiplex PCR reads, TCRdb called clonotypes with MiXCR, one entry per CDR3 protein. The sample records more than 50,000 distinct CDR3 sequences, roughly half being singletons. This CDR3 has 15 residues. Trimming stripped 1 base from V and 2 bases from J, with 11 bases between. Germline V lookup: CDR1 LGHDT, CDR2 YNNKEL (reference sequence). In the ophthalmopathy cohort, Clinical Activity Score was at least 3, NOSPECS grade at least 4, and duration under 3 months.

This sequence originates from a woman aged 55 to 70 with Graves' ophthalmopathy. The rearrangement uses TRBV3-1 and TRBJ2-5; D is perhaps TRBD1 (5 bases). Input material: blood. The CDR3 DNA reads TGTGCCAGCAGCCAAGGCAGGGTAGGTCAAGAGACCCAGTACTTC. It yields the protein CASSQGRVGQETQYF.